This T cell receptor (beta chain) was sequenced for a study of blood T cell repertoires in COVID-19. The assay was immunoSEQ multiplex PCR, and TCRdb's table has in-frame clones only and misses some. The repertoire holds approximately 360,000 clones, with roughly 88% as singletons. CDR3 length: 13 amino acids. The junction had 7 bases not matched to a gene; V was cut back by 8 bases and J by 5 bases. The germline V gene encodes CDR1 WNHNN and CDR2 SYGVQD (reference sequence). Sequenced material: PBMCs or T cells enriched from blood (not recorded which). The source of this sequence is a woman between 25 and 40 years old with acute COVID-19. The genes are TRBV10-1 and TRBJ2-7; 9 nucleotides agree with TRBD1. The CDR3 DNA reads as TGCGCCAGCTCCCGGGACAGGGTAAACGAGCAGTACTTC. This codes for CASSRDRVNEQYF.